A single sample gave rise to the 29 T cell receptor beta chains below, sequenced in a study of tissue T cells after allogeneic stem cell transplantation. Assay: immunoSEQ multiplex PCR; the TCRdb copy retains only in-frame clones and omits some. The sample holds 25,000 to 35,000 clones; 65% to 90% are singletons and the top ten take approximately 3.5%. The sample was blood, taken before transplantation. Receptors originate from a woman between 18 and 55 years old who later had graft-versus-host disease after an allogeneic stem cell transplant.

The V call is TRBV7-8, the J call TRBJ1-1; perhaps TRBD1 as D (6 bases). V lost 4 bases and J lost 4, with 16 bases in between. The CDR3 totals 15 residues. Per germline, CDR1 SGHVS and CDR2 FQNEAQ. CDR3 nucleotides: TGTGCCAGCAGCTCGCAGGGGTGGGGCGGCACTGAAGCTTTCTTT. Translating it yields CASSSQGWGGTEAFF.

A few counts support this clone. This chain links TRBV6-2 or TRBV6-3 with TRBJ2-3; 7 bases fit TRBD2. The CDR3 loop spans 15 amino acids. Losses at the gene ends were 4 bases for V and 0 bases for J; bases not matched to a gene: 4. Germline V CDR1 and CDR2: MNHEY, SVGEGT. The CDR3 is CASSSQRGSTDTQYF. The CDR3 nucleotides read TGTGCCAGCAGTTCACAGCGGGGAAGCACAGATACGCAGTATTTT.

This clone has a single count. This chain joins TRBV18 and TRBJ2-7, with D perhaps TRBD2 (6 bases). Germline loops: CDR1 KGHSH, CDR2 LQKENI. The CDR3 is 15 residues long. Trimming shortened V by 4 bases and J by 2 bases, and 15 bases separated the two germline ends. For the CDR3, the DNA is TGTGCCAGCTCACTAACCGGGACGGGGGCCTACGAGCAGTACTTC. Protein product: CASSLTGTGAYEQYF. Full variable domain (missing parts from reference TRBV18 and TRBJ2-7): NAGVMQNPRHLVRRRGQEARLRCSPMKGHSHVYWYRQLPEEGLKFMVYLQKENIIDESGMPKERFSAEFPKEGPSILRIQQVVRGDSAAYFCASSLTGTGAYEQYFGPGTRLTVT.

The chain employs TRBV7-8 and TRBJ2-2; D may be TRBD1 (5 bases). V lost 4 bases to trimming and J lost 6 bases, with 15 bases between them. CDR3 length equals 15 residues. From germline, CDR1 is SGHVS and CDR2 FQNEAQ. The CDR3 region has the DNA TGTGCCAGCAGCTACATAATGAACAGGCCCGGGGAGCTGTTTTTT. Translating it yields CASSYIMNRPGELFF.

V and J are TRBV5-4 and TRBJ1-1; D unresolved. The CDR3 is 14 amino acids. Germline V gene data show CDR1 as SGHNT and CDR2 as YYREEE (reference sequence). V was pared by 4 bases and J by 0 bases, with 10 bases between. CDR3: CASSGENMNTEAFF. Here the CDR3 DNA reads TGTGCCAGCAGCGGGGAGAACATGAACACTGAAGCTTTCTTT.

V gene TRBV11-2 combines with J gene TRBJ1-1, with D possibly matching TRBD1 (6 bases). This CDR3 contains 16 residues. V gave up 0 bases and J gave up 2 bases, with 13 bases separating them. Per germline, CDR1 SGHAT and CDR2 FQNNGV. The CDR3 DNA is TGTGCCAGCAGCTTAGATCGGGGACAAGCCAACACTGAAGCTTTCTTT. It yields the protein CASSLDRGQANTEAFF. The variable domain in full, with the rest retrieved from reference TRBV11-2 and TRBJ1-1, is EAGVAQSPRYKIIEKRQSVAFWCNPISGHATLYWYQQILGQGPKLLIQFQNNGVVDDSQLPKDRFSAERLKGVDSTLKIQPAKLEDSAVYLCASSLDRGQANTEAFFGQGTRLTVV.

V is TRBV5-4 and J is TRBJ2-7, with D hard to call. The CDR3 loop spans 17 amino acids. Between the trimmed V and J ends, which lost 1 base and 0 bases, there was a span of 17 bases. Germline V CDR1 and CDR2: SGHNT, YYREEE (reference sequence). The CDR3 bases are TGTGCCAGCAGCTTGTGGGTTATGGGCCTCCGCTCCTACGAGCAGTACTTC. This gives the protein CASSLWVMGLRSYEQYF.

This clone was seen once. V usage is TRBV29-1 and J usage is TRBJ2-1; D gene ambiguous. V gave up 1 base and J gave up 2 bases, with 15 bases separating them. This CDR3 has 16 amino acids. The germline gives CDR1 SQVTM, CDR2 ANQGSEA. In DNA, the CDR3 is TGCAGCGTTGAAGGGTCCGCGTCTACGACCTACAATGAGCAGTTCTTC. It translates to CSVEGSASTTYNEQFF.

The chain recombines TRBV7-6 with TRBJ2-3; TRBD2 agrees at 7 bases. Germline assignment: CDR1 SGHVS and CDR2 FNYEAQ. This CDR3 has 14 amino acids. The ends lost 4 bases at V and 3 bases at J; junction bases unmatched: 4. CDR3 sequence: CASSSGGRTDTQYF. The CDR3 nucleotides read TGTGCCAGCAGCTCTGGCGGGAGAACAGATACGCAGTATTTT.

The chain recombines TRBV12-3 or TRBV12-4 with TRBJ1-5, with no clear D. Trimming removed 0 bases from V and 6 bases from J, with 6 bases in between. The CDR3 is 13 residues long. The DNA for the CDR3 is TGTGCCAGCAGTTTAGCGGGGTTTCAGCCCCAGCATTTT. This sequence encodes CASSLAGFQPQHF.

The genes are TRBV24-1 and TRBJ2-2; the D gene is possibly TRBD1 (5 bases). Trimming removed 10 bases from V and 2 bases from J, with 19 bases in between. Germline CDR1 reads KGHDR; CDR2 reads SFDVKD. CDR3 length: 16 residues. CDR3: CATSHGRRGNTGELFF. DNA for the CDR3: TGTGCCACTTCCCACGGCCGAAGGGGAAACACCGGGGAGCTGTTTTTT.

The chain combines TRBV6-5 with TRBJ1-2; D perhaps matches TRBD1 (5 bases). Trimming took off 0 bases at V and 4 bases at J, with 9 bases between the two ends. This CDR3 comprises 14 residues. CDR1 is MNHEY, CDR2 SVGAGI, per germline. CDR3 region: CASSYSREGYGYTF. The CDR3 DNA follows: TGTGCCAGCAGTTACTCCAGGGAGGGCTATGGCTACACCTTC.

This chain's CDR3 is CASSNRGSTDTQYF. The DNA of the CDR3 is TGTGCCAGTAGTAACAGGGGGAGCACAGATACGCAGTATTTT. J is TRBJ2-3 and V is TRBV19; 8 positions match TRBD1. CDR1 and CDR2 from the germline V gene are LNHDA and SQIVND (reference sequence). The CDR3 extends over 14 amino acids. The trim removed 4 bases at V and 0 bases at J, leaving 0 bases unmatched.

The gene calls are TRBV7-2 and TRBJ2-5; 7 bases map to TRBD1. The V gene end was trimmed by 5 bases and the J gene end by 1 base; junction bases not matched to a gene: 7. From germline, CDR1 is SGHTA and CDR2 FQGNSA. This CDR3 is 15 amino acids long. The CDR3 region has the DNA TGTGCCAGCAGCAGGCAGACAGGGCCCCAAGAGACCCAGTACTTC. This encodes CASSRQTGPQETQYF.

The chain links TRBV4-1 to TRBJ2-1; D perhaps matches TRBD2 (6 bases). Germline V gene lookup returns CDR1 MGHRA and CDR2 YSYEKL. The CDR3 is made up of 13 amino acids. The ends were cut back, 3 bases at V and 4 bases at J, with 7 bases in the middle. In nucleotides, the CDR3 is TGCGCCAGCAGCCAGCGGGGATACAATGAGCAGTTCTTC. Its protein product is CASSQRGYNEQFF.

This clone was counted between two and nine times. The V and J genes are TRBV7-2 and TRBJ2-7, with TRBD1 identical over 9 bases. Germline-derived CDR1 and CDR2 are SGHTA and FQGNSA. This CDR3 is built from 15 residues. Losses at the gene ends were 5 bases for V and 2 bases for J; bases not matched to a gene: 7. The CDR3: CASSPGQGSTYEQYF. DNA for the CDR3: TGTGCCAGCAGCCCGGGACAGGGATCGACCTACGAGCAGTACTTC.

V and J are TRBV27 and TRBJ2-7, with TRBD1 identical over 9 bases. This CDR3 is 17 amino acids long. With V trimmed by 2 bases and J by 4 bases, 12 bases remained unmatched. Per germline, CDR1 MNHEY and CDR2 SMNVEV (reference sequence). Written as DNA, the CDR3 is TGTGCCAGCAGTTTACTCCCTGGGACAGGGAATTTGTACGAGCAGTACTTC. This codes for CASSLLPGTGNLYEQYF.

The gene calls are TRBV7-9 and TRBJ2-7; tentative D call: TRBD1 (6 bases). The CDR3 is 15 residues long. The V end lost 0 bases, the J end lost 5 bases, and 14 bases lay between the germline ends. Germline V lookup: CDR1 SEHNR, CDR2 FQNEAQ (reference sequence). The CDR3 sequence is CASSLAGALYHEQYF. The CDR3, as DNA: TGTGCCAGCAGCTTAGCGGGGGCCCTTTACCACGAGCAGTACTTC.

The V gene is TRBV7-9, the J gene TRBJ2-1; D remains unclear. The CDR3 contains 13 residues. CDR1 is SEHNR and CDR2 is FQNEAQ in the germline V gene (reference sequence). V dropped 5 bases and J dropped 4 bases, with 9 bases sitting between them. The CDR3 here is CASSGPLYNEQFF. CDR3 sequence (DNA): TGTGCCAGCAGCGGTCCTCTTTACAATGAGCAGTTCTTC.

J is TRBJ2-3 and V is TRBV2; possible D gene TRBD1, 6 bases. With 3 bases removed from V and 1 base from J, the gap between germline ends came to 8 bases. Germline lookup yields CDR1 SNHLY and CDR2 FYNNEI. This CDR3 comprises 14 residues. CDR3 DNA sequence: TGTGCCAGCAGTGAGTACAGGGGCACAGATACGCAGTATTTT. It is translated as CASSEYRGTDTQYF.

This clone has just a few counts. The chain carries TRBV11-2 and TRBJ1-1; TRBD1 aligns across 12 bases. Trimming took 6 bases from V and 3 from J; bases not matched to a gene: 17. The V gene's germline CDR1 is SGHAT and CDR2 FQNNGV. The CDR3 is made up of 19 amino acids. The CDR3 is CASSPRDRGRRSLDTEAFF. Written as DNA, the CDR3 is TGTGCCAGCAGTCCTAGGGACAGGGGGCGCAGAAGCTTGGACACTGAAGCTTTCTTT.

This chain joins TRBV5-1 and TRBJ2-5; 11 bases match TRBD2. The CDR3 runs 13 residues. Germline lookup yields CDR1 SGHRS and CDR2 YFSETQ. The V and J ends lost 3 bases and 7 bases, in that order; junction bases with no gene match: 2. Written as DNA, the CDR3 is TGCGCCAGCAGCTATGGGACTAGCGGGACCCAGTACTTC. Translating gives CASSYGTSGTQYF.

The chain recombines TRBV12-5 with TRBJ2-3; the match to TRBD2 covers 10 bases. Unmatched junction bases numbered 5, after V lost 7 bases and J lost 1 base. There are 15 residues in the CDR3. Germline V CDR1 and CDR2: LGHNT, FRNRAP. Written as DNA, the CDR3 is TGTGCTAGTGCCCTCACTAGCGGGGGCACAGATACGCAGTATTTT. It codes for CASALTSGGTDTQYF. Full variable domain (missing parts from reference TRBV12-5 and TRBJ2-3): DARVTQTPRHKVTEMGQEVTMRCQPILGHNTVFWYRQTMMQGLELLAYFRNRAPLDDSGMPKDRFSAEMPDATLATLKIQPSEPRDSAVYFCASALTSGGTDTQYFGPGTRLTVL.

This clone has just one count. The CDR3 region is CASSFQGNTEAFF. DNA of the CDR3: TGTGCCAGCAGCTTCCAGGGGAACACTGAAGCTTTCTTT. The rearrangement joins TRBV7-9 to TRBJ1-1; D perhaps matches TRBD1 (5 bases). The CDR3 is 13 amino acids. The germline V gene has CDR1 SEHNR and CDR2 FQNEAQ (reference sequence). Trimming left V 3 bases short and J 1 base short, with 6 bases between.

The chain joins TRBV19 to TRBJ1-1, with D perhaps TRBD1 (5 bases). Germline V gene lookup returns CDR1 LNHDA and CDR2 SQIVND (reference sequence). The CDR3 has 15 amino acids. V lost 5 bases, J lost 0 bases, and 13 bases lay in between. Here the CDR3 reads CASSGTKTVNTEAFF. The CDR3 DNA is TGTGCCAGTAGTGGAACCAAGACAGTGAACACTGAAGCTTTCTTT.

The chain joins TRBV27 to TRBJ2-1, with TRBD2 matching over 12 bases. The germline V gene encodes CDR1 MNHEY and CDR2 SMNVEV (reference sequence). V gave up 3 bases and J gave up 4 bases; unmatched junction bases: 4. The length of the CDR3 is 16 residues. CDR3 coding DNA: TGTGCCAGCAGTTTTGGGACTAGCGGGCGATACAATGAGCAGTTCTTC. Encoded protein: CASSFGTSGRYNEQFF.

Here the CDR3 DNA reads TGTGCCAGCAGGCCCCCGCGCCCAGACAGTAGCTCTGGGGCCAACGTCCTGACTTTC. This sequence encodes CASRPPRPDSSSGANVLTF. V usage is TRBV11-2 and J usage is TRBJ2-6, with D perhaps TRBD1 (5 bases). From germline, CDR1 is SGHAT and CDR2 FQNNGV. There are 19 residues in the CDR3. Trimming shortened V by 6 bases and J by 0 bases, and 21 bases separated the two germline ends.

The chain carries TRBV6-2 or TRBV6-3 and TRBJ1-2; D is unclear. Germline V gene data show CDR1 as MNHEY and CDR2 as SVGEGT. Trimming shortened V by 3 bases and J by 2 bases, and 10 bases separated the two germline ends. CDR3 length: 14 amino acids. CDR3 residues: CASSYKGINYGYTF. The CDR3 DNA reads as TGTGCCAGCAGTTATAAAGGGATAAACTATGGCTACACCTTC.

This chain joins TRBV2 and TRBJ2-5; 12 bases agree with TRBD2. Looked up from germline, CDR1 is SNHLY and CDR2 is FYNNEI. The CDR3 length is 16 residues. V shed 6 bases, J shed 5 bases, and the junction held 10 bases outside the gene matches. CDR3 DNA sequence: TGTGCCAGCAGCGAGTTCCTAGCGGGAGGGGAGGAGACCCAGTACTTC. Encoded protein: CASSEFLAGGEETQYF.